The TCR beta chain described here comes from a study of T cells in Graves' hyperthyroidism and ophthalmopathy (dated by TCRdb to the late 2010s). Regarding the study in general: Peripheral blood samples were taken at initial diagnosis, before any treatment was given. TCR V-J signatures able to tell the groups apart were searched for in a discovery cohort of some 100 patients, of whom over 40 had Graves' ophthalmopathy and 55 to 60 had stable Graves' hyperthyroidism. Prospective prediction of ophthalmopathy was tested in an independent validation cohort of fewer than 20 hyperthyroidism patients and 15 to 17 patients who later progressed to ophthalmopathy. The 95 to 100 discovery patients were divided at random into training and test sets in a 7:3 ratio. In more than 5 Graves' hyperthyroidism patients, the study also compared T-cell repertoires from thyroid tissue with T-cell repertoires from blood. After blood sampling, hyperthyroidism patients were treated with methimazole at a starting dose of 30 mg daily, and ophthalmopathy patients were treated with high-dose intravenous methylprednisolone. According to the paper, TCR Vbeta CDR3 sequencing was carried out on more than 120 peripheral blood samples, which came from over 40 ophthalmopathy, approximately 72 hyperthyroidism and 17 progressor patients. Results the study describes overall, beyond this receptor: Most expanded thyroid clonotypes (frequency above 0.001) were also detected in blood, a finding suggesting that blood repertoires may reflect thyroid immune responses. Sample size was not statistically predetermined, and blinding of investigators to group allocation was not performed. A model built on a 13 V-J signature distinguished ophthalmopathy from stable hyperthyroidism, reaching roughly 88% sensitivity and approximately 81% specificity in cross-validation and 80%/75% in testing. During validation, the model predicted progression to ophthalmopathy a median of approximately 7 months ahead of onset, with roughly 65% sensitivity and 72% to 85% specificity.

The TCR beta CDR3 regions were amplified from the RNA transcripts. A first-round RT-PCR of the TCR CDR3 used the HTBI primer set with the Qiagen OneStep RT-PCR kit. Libraries were constructed in a second round of multiplex PCR, after which size selection and purification were carried out. Libraries were sequenced paired-end with 100 bp reads on an Illumina HiSeq2000. On the authors' methods: Raw data were processed with SOAPnuke, discarding reads with adapters, uncalled bases, mean Phred below 15, or no exact constant-primer or identifier match. High-quality paired reads were merged using COPE v1.2.5, and each unique nucleotide sequence was defined as a clonotype. Clonotypes were aligned to IMGT TRBV, TRBD and TRBJ reference segments using MiTCR v1.1. The analysis included only V-J combinations with a frequency above 0.0001, which together covered around 99% of the repertoires. The TCS score was defined as the ratio of F50 (clonal expansion) to E x V (chaos), calculated using BLOSUM62-based TCRdist between CDR3 peptides within each V-J. Welch's t-statistics and random forest reduced around 510 V-J features to fewer than 15, which were used in a naive Bayes classifier (R e1071). TCRdb reworked the public reads: Q25 trimming with fastp, MiXCR clone assembly, productive beta chains retained. Each record represents a unique CDR3 protein, reported with the most common genes and DNA among its rows. The authors' filters were not applied to this entry. This sample comprises about 740,000 distinct CDR3 sequences, about 15% of them detected only once. About 10% of the sample is held by the ten biggest clonotypes.

Including the terminal cysteine and phenylalanine, the CDR3 comprises 15 residues. The entry retains the CDR3 DNA only, 45 bases that are in frame from base 1. V was cut back by 6 bases and J by 2 bases, leaving a gap of 19 bases between them. According to the germline V gene (reference sequence), CDR1 reads DFQATT and CDR2 reads SNEGSKA. Remarks on this clonotype: It lacks a known antigen. No base qualities exist here, and no much larger clone lies one base off it.

A patient counted as having stable Graves' hyperthyroidism if no progression to ophthalmopathy occurred over 18 months of follow-up. The hyperthyroidism patients were between 18 and 65 years old and newly diagnosed, with a disease duration of less than 2 months. Patients with uncontrolled infections, other autoimmune diseases, pregnancy or lactation were excluded. Diagnoses were based on clinical symptoms, serum thyroxine and TRAb, thyroid ultrasound and orbital computed tomography. PBMCs were isolated from more than 9 ml of fresh peripheral blood by Ficoll-Paque density gradient centrifugation. Trizol reagent was used to extract total RNA, and RNA quality was then checked on an Agilent 2100 Bioanalyzer.

Sequencing was carried out using blood. The chain is encoded by TRBV20-1 joined to TRBJ1-1; confidence is insufficient to name the D gene. The clonotype comes from a woman younger than 30 with Graves' hyperthyroidism. In nucleotide form, the sequence is TGCAGTGCCCGATCCGGGTTAGAAGGAAACACTGAAGCTTTCTTT. Translated, this is CSARSGLEGNTEAFF.